This T cell receptor beta chain is drawn from a study of CD8+ T cells in alopecia areata. Study-level results: Relative to mice, TCR sharing across patients was less clear, a difference possibly HLA-related. When scalp samples are sequenced, resident alphabeta T cells of normal skin are also captured. Compared with normal scalp, lesional scalp had higher clonality and more expanded CD8+ clones.

Regarding this clone: Its specificity is not known.

CDR1 MGHDK and CDR2 SYGVNS come from the germline V gene. CDR3 length equals 17 residues. The trim removed 1 base at V and 4 bases at J, leaving 11 bases unmatched. Investigators sorted PBMCs to obtain both CD4+ and CD8+ T cells. Following RNA extraction, reverse transcription yielded cDNA that acted as the sequencing template. Data came from immunoSEQ multiplex PCR; TCRdb stores just in-frame clones and leaves some out. The repertoire includes about 110,000 clones, roughly 60% of them detected once, and around 20% sits in the top ten. The clonotype originates from a human donor in good health. Sequencing was done on a sample of CD8+ T cells sorted from blood. The chain joins TRBV25-1 to TRBJ1-2, with TRBD1 matching 8 bases. CDR3 coding DNA: TGTGCCAGCAGTGAATCGGCACCCGGACAGGGAGGCTATGGCTACACCTTC. As protein: CASSESAPGQGGYGYTF.